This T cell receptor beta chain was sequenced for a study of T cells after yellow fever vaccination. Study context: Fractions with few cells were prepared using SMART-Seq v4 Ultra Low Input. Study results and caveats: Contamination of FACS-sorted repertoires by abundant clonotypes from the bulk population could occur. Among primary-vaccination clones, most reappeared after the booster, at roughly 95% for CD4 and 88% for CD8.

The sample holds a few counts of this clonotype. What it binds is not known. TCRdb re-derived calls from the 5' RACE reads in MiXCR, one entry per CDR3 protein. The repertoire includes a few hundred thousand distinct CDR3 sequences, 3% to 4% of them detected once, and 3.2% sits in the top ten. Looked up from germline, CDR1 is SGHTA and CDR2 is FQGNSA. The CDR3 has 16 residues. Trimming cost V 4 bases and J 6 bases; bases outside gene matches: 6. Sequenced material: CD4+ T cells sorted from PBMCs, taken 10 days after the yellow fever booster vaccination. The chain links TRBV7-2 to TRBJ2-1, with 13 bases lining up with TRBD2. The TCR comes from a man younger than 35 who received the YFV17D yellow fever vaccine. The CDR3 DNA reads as TGTGCCAGCAGCTACCCCGGACTAGCGGGGGTCAATGAGCAGTTCTTC. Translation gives CASSYPGLAGVNEQFF.